This T cell receptor (beta chain) was identified in a study of CD8 T cells in Susac syndrome. The germline V gene has CDR1 MNHEY and CDR2 SVGEGT. V gave up 11 bases and J gave up 2 bases, with 14 bases separating them. This CDR3 contains 13 residues. An amount of RNA that ranged from roughly 0.5 to 1 ug was reverse transcribed with random hexamers. In TCRdb, the immunoSEQ multiplex PCR reads were re-called with MiXCR into one record per CDR3 protein. The sample has fewer than 150,000 distinct CDR3 sequences; approximately 93% are singletons. The material sequenced was CD8+ T cells from PBMCs. The sequence was collected from a human donor in good health. V gene TRBV6-2 or TRBV6-3 combines with J gene TRBJ2-3, with D unclear. The CDR3 sequence is CAGRVALTDTQYF. The CDR3 DNA sequence: TGTGCCGGTCGGGTGGCTCTCACAGATACGCAGTATTTT.